This is a list of T cell receptor beta chains from one sample in a study of T-cell reconstitution after alpha-beta-depleted transplantation in children. TCRdb re-analysed the PCR reads in MiXCR, keeping a single row per CDR3 protein. This repertoire shows 250,000 to 350,000 distinct CDR3 sequences, 9.5% to 10% found once; its top ten account for about 9.5%. Sample: PBMCs from the stem cell graft donor, taken from the stem cell graft. These receptors all come from a human donor who donated a stem cell graft to a child with SCID. The CDR3 runs from the conserved cysteine through the conserved F or W. The D gene is left open where the match is weak. Clone size, where shown, is once, few, many, or a class for clones that have expanded.

>.|TRBJ2-7|TRBV20-1|.
CSAVRDGGFYEQYF
TGCAGTGCTGTCCGGGACGGAGGATTCTACGAGCAGTACTTC
>.|TRBJ2-1|TRBV7-2|.
CASSMTGNEQFF
TGTGCCAGCAGCATGACTGGCAATGAGCAGTTCTTC
>TRBD1|TRBJ1-6|TRBV6-2/TRBV6-3|few
CASTSTGPESPLHF
TGTGCCAGCACGTCGACAGGGCCGGAATCACCCCTCCACTTT
>.|TRBJ2-7|TRBV7-2|.
CASSLAGRGGYEQYF
TGTGCCAGCAGCTTAGCGGGCAGGGGGGGCTACGAGCAGTACTTC
>.|TRBJ1-1|TRBV7-9|.
CASSSFASGDTEAFF
TGTGCCAGCAGCTCATTTGCGAGCGGGGACACTGAAGCTTTCTTT
>.|TRBJ2-7|TRBV7-6|.
CASSLNTGFEQYF
TGTGCCAGCAGCCTTAATACAGGTTTCGAGCAGTACTTC
>.|TRBJ2-1|TRBV4-1|few
CASSQGHIYEQFF
TGCGCCAGCAGCCAAGGTCACATCTATGAGCAGTTCTTC
>.|TRBJ2-3|TRBV5-1|few
CASSLGGSGADTQYF
TGCGCCAGCAGCTTGGGGGGGTCTGGGGCAGATACGCAGTATTTT
>.|TRBJ1-1|TRBV5-1|few
CASSLDSPGAFF
TGCGCCAGCAGCTTGGACAGCCCGGGGGCTTTCTTT
>.|TRBJ1-1|TRBV29-1|.
CSVEEGGFTEAFF
TGCAGCGTTGAAGAGGGGGGGTTCACTGAAGCTTTCTTT
>TRBD1|TRBJ2-7|TRBV5-1|.
CASRPRTGDNYEQYF
TGCGCCAGCAGACCCCGGACAGGGGACAACTACGAGCAGTACTTC
>.|TRBJ2-1|TRBV6-6|.
CASSYFRRGEQFF
TGTGCCAGCAGTTATTTTAGGAGGGGAGAGCAGTTCTTC
>.|TRBJ1-1|TRBV5-1|.
CASSPGLEGAFF
TGCGCCAGCAGCCCGGGTTTAGAGGGAGCTTTCTTT
>.|TRBJ2-7|TRBV5-1|few
CASSLDTPYEQYF
TGCGCCAGCAGCTTAGATACCCCCTACGAGCAGTACTTC
>TRBD2|TRBJ2-1|TRBV10-3|.
CAISPGLAGDEQFF
TGTGCCATCAGCCCCGGACTAGCGGGTGATGAGCAGTTCTTC
>.|TRBJ2-7|TRBV27|many
CASSLFASLTPYEQYF
TGTGCCAGCAGTTTATTTGCTAGCTTAACCCCTTACGAGCAGTACTTC
>.|TRBJ1-1|TRBV20-1|.
CSARVGSTEDFF
TGCAGTGCTAGAGTGGGGAGCACTGAAGATTTCTTT
>.|TRBJ1-6|TRBV20-1|few
CSASREYNSPLHF
TGCAGTGCTAGCCGCGAGTATAATTCACCCCTCCACTTT
>TRBD2|TRBJ2-1|TRBV19|.
CASTSGGGEQFF
TGTGCCAGTACTAGCGGGGGGGGGGAGCAGTTCTTC
>.|TRBJ1-1|TRBV6-6|.
CASSSGGGLNTEAFF
TGTGCCAGCAGTTCGGGGGGGGGTTTGAACACTGAAGCTTTCTTT
>.|TRBJ2-3|TRBV20-1|many
CSASGGSTDTQYF
TGCAGTGCTAGCGGGGGATCGACAGATACGCAGTATTTT
>.|TRBJ2-2|TRBV6-5|many
CASRTVGSTGELFF
TGTGCCAGCAGAACAGTAGGTTCCACCGGGGAGCTGTTTTTT
>TRBD1|TRBJ1-1|TRBV5-1|many
CASSPDRGNTEAFF
TGCGCCAGCAGCCCCGACAGGGGGAACACTGAAGCTTTCTTT
>.|TRBJ2-4|TRBV27|.
CASSLSFPGQLNIQYF
TGTGCCAGCAGCCTATCGTTCCCCGGACAGTTAAACATTCAGTACTTC
>TRBD2|TRBJ2-1|TRBV5-1|few
CASSWKRGGHEQFF
TGCGCCAGCAGCTGGAAGCGGGGGGGCCATGAGCAGTTCTTC
>.|TRBJ1-1|TRBV10-1|many
CASSSMNTEAFF
TGCGCCAGCAGCTCTATGAACACTGAAGCTTTCTTT
>.|TRBJ1-1|TRBV20-1|.
CSAGSWTEAFF
TGCAGTGCTGGCAGTTGGACTGAAGCTTTCTTT
>.|TRBJ1-5|TRBV20-1|.
CSARFDGEYQPQHF
TGCAGTGCTCGGTTCGACGGGGAGTATCAGCCCCAGCATTTT
>TRBD2|TRBJ2-2|TRBV29-1|many
CSVGGLAGYTGELFF
TGCAGCGTCGGTGGACTAGCGGGGTACACCGGGGAGCTGTTTTTT
>.|TRBJ2-2|TRBV25-1|few
CASSAPAGALNTGELFF
TGTGCCAGCAGTGCGCCGGCGGGGGCCCTGAACACCGGGGAGCTGTTTTTT
>.|TRBJ1-2|TRBV3-1|.
CASSQDSGGYGYTF
TGTGCCAGCAGCCAAGATTCTGGGGGATATGGCTACACCTTC
>TRBD1|TRBJ1-1|TRBV29-1|few
CSGEGQGAIKAFF
TGCAGCGGGGAGGGACAGGGGGCGATCAAAGCTTTCTTT
>.|TRBJ1-1|TRBV29-1|many
CSVVGNTEAFF
TGCAGCGTTGTGGGAAACACTGAAGCTTTCTTT
>.|TRBJ1-2|TRBV10-2|few
CASSEASGINYGYTF
TGCGCCAGCAGTGAGGCTTCGGGGATTAACTATGGCTACACCTTC
>.|TRBJ2-3|TRBV15|few
CATSREQRNTQYF
TGTGCCACCAGCAGAGAACAGAGAAATACGCAGTATTTT
>.|TRBJ1-4|TRBV12-3/TRBV12-4|.
CASTLRSGPNEKLFF
TGTGCCAGCACCCTGAGGTCAGGGCCTAATGAAAAACTGTTTTTT
>TRBD2|TRBJ2-1|TRBV10-3|.
CAIRGTSGGPYNEQFF
TGTGCCATCAGGGGGACTAGCGGGGGCCCCTACAATGAGCAGTTCTTC
>.|TRBJ2-3|TRBV4-1|many
CASSQDSLEITYSTDTQYF
TGCGCCAGCAGCCAAGATTCCCTAGAAATTACATATAGCACAGATACGCAGTATTTT